Sequencing of this T cell receptor beta chain was carried out in a study of cytotoxic CD8 clonotypes in ibrutinib-treated CLL. Study results and caveats: Sampling time points were not equivalent between sustained-remission and progressing patients. Clonality went up at ibrutinib response and then declined back toward baseline at progression. Baseline levels of clonality went above those of age-matched healthy donors and moved with circulating CD8+ T-cell counts.

The V end lost 11 bases, the J end lost 3 bases, and 5 bases lay between the germline ends. The CDR3 contains 9 residues. Germline V gene data show CDR1 as MNHEY and CDR2 as SMNVEV (reference sequence). Worth noting for this clone: Its antigen is not identified.

Investigators sought sequencing depths of between 1 in 200,000 and 1 in 1 million T cells. Clones were sequenced by immunoSEQ multiplex PCR, and TCRdb holds only the in-frame ones, with some missing. This table holds 200,000 to 250,000 clones, approximately 70% found once. The TCR comes from a human donor with chronic lymphocytic leukemia. The specimen was PBMCs, collected after 12 months of ibrutinib treatment. The V call is TRBV27, the J call TRBJ2-7; D uncertain. The DNA of the CDR3 is TGTGCCCTGGGCTACGAGCAGTACTTC. Protein: CALGYEQYF.